The T cell receptor beta chain under discussion was sequenced for a study of Ad26.COV2.S vaccination and SARS-CoV-2 variants. Study overall: The study gave Ad26.COV2.S intramuscularly, once or twice 56 days apart.

Treatment noted: about 20 received Ad26.COV2.S at low or high dose, single or two shots; about 5 received placebo; per-sample allocation not given. Each sample was drawn 63 days after the first injection (of vaccine or placebo). Sequencing used immunoSEQ multiplex PCR; TCRdb keeps in-frame clones, though not all of them. The table has hundreds of thousands of clones, approximately 90% seen once. V gave up 6 bases and J gave up 0 bases; unmatched junction bases: 9. The CDR3 is 18 residues long. Germline CDR1 reads SGHAT; CDR2 reads FQNNGV. The sequence was collected from a person between 18 and 59 years old who received the Ad26.COV2.S COVID-19 vaccine or a placebo. Specimen: peripheral blood, collected in a trial of Ad26.COV2.S vaccine versus placebo. This sequence joins TRBV11-2 and TRBJ2-6, with TRBD1 matching 9 bases. The CDR3 reads CASRPPGQGSSGANVLTF. CDR3 coding DNA: TGTGCCAGCAGGCCCCCGGGACAGGGTTCCTCTGGGGCCAACGTCCTGACTTTC.